The subject of this entry is one T cell receptor (beta chain). J was trimmed by 3 bases and V by 0 bases; bases with no gene match: 0. The germline V gene has CDR1 LGHDT and CDR2 YNNKEL (reference sequence). The CDR3 consists of 14 residues. The record originates from a study of blood T cells in healthy people across ages. Through a sample-barcoded 5' primer and a J-beta primer mix, a second PCR was run for 7 to 11 cycles. From the 5' RACE reads, TCRdb called clonotypes with MiXCR, one entry per CDR3 protein. Of around 2 million distinct CDR3 sequences detected, approximately 40% appear once; the ten largest clones hold roughly 23%.

What was sequenced was blood. V gene TRBV3-1 combines with J gene TRBJ1-1, with 8 bases that match TRBD1. The TCR originated in a human donor in good health. DNA for the CDR3: TGTGCCAGCAGCCAAGAGGACAGGGACACTGAAGCTTTCTTT. Residues: CASSQEDRDTEAFF.